This TCR beta chain was captured by sequencing in a study of molecular identifiers for immune sequencing clone quantification (dated by TCRdb to the late 2010s). For the wider study: For a replicate experiment, the RNA from either approximately 20,000 or 100,000 naive CD8 T cells was divided into five aliquots, and four of those aliquots went on to sequencing. The study was a methods study using CD8 T cells to benchmark molecular-identifier clustering-based TCR repertoire sequencing (MIDCIRS) and TCR RNA copy counting. The investigation overall reported the following: Without barcode sub-clustering, chimeric consensus sequences inflated TCR diversity; chimeras reached as high as 47%. Clones above 20 RNA copies held over 99% of molecules in CMV-specific effector cells but under 1% in naive cells. The naive libraries included spiked-in Jurkat TCR RNA (roughly 11 copies' worth), and this RNA is not part of the donor repertoire. Highly expanded clone sizes could be underestimated because identical TCR molecules may share a barcode. Modeling estimated 3 to 3.5 recovered TCR RNA copies per cell, compared with around 9.7 by digital PCR, which implies around 33% capture efficiency. Spiked-in Jurkat TCR RNA equivalent to a single cell was reported to be detectable even among 850,000 to 1,000,000 naive CD8 T cells.

With regard to this clonotype: This receptor's antigen is unknown. The record has no base qualities; no much larger clone is one base away.

The trim is 3 bases for V and 5 bases for J, with a gap of 15 bases between the germline ends. From a lookup of the germline V gene (reference sequence), CDR1 and CDR2 are LNHNV and YYDKDF. From the cysteine up to the phenylalanine, the CDR3 has a length of 15 residues. The read is trimmed to its CDR3 DNA, 45 bases read in frame from base 1. The library was generated by PCR. Sequencing used an Illumina HiSeq 4000. Bulk TCR libraries were generated as previously described, with the TCR primers listed in Table S5 used. The Qiagen AllPrep DNA/RNA kit was used to purify total RNA. Before analysis, reads from multiple sequencing runs of one library were combined. The authors' analysis ran thus. Reads were retained only if the reads had an exact TCR constant sequence, and the retained reads were trimmed to 150 nt and grouped according to their 12-nt molecular barcodes. Reads inside each barcode group were sub-clustered using a 15% Levenshtein threshold, and a quality-weighted consensus sequence was constructed for each RNA molecule. Non-functional sequences were discarded, and so were lower-count sequences lying one edit away from another sequence. Barcode sub-clusters with fewer than 20% of the maximum read count were removed, based on fitting two negative binomial distributions. TCRdb reprocessing: public reads trimmed at Q25 with fastp, clones called with MiXCR, in-frame beta chains kept. Each entry merges the rows of one CDR3 protein and shows their most common DNA and genes. Here the V and J calls rest on TCRdb's processing, not on the authors' analysis. This sample has under 600,000 distinct CDR3 sequences in its table, and about 21% of those were observed once. The ten largest clones take up 0.7% to 0.95% of the sample.

Libraries of naive CD8 T cells were generated from roughly 21,000 to 960,000 sorted cells, with 10%, 30% or 50% of the purified RNA used. On a BD FACSAria II, naive CD8 T cells were FACS-sorted as CD8+CD4-CCR7+CD45RA+ and collected into RLT Plus buffer. Detection sensitivity was tested by spiking Jurkat RNA equal to fewer than twelve TCR copies' worth into samples containing about 20,000-1,100,000 naive CD8 T cells. Enrichment of CD8 T cells was done with RosetteSep CD8+ T Cell Enrichment Cocktail plus Ficoll-Paque, and ACK red cell lysis came afterward. The sequence links TRBV15 to TRBJ2-3; the D gene is perhaps TRBD1, from 6 matching bases. The sample comprised naive CD8+ T cells from blood, with Jurkat cell RNA spiked in. Interpreted using the paper, the cell subset or site label stands for: FACS-sorted CD8+CD4-CCR7+CD45RA+ naive T cells. The TCR originated in a human donor in good health. Some libraries in this study had Jurkat cell RNA spiked in. The bases read TGTGCCACCAGCAGCCTTCAAACAGGGCAAGATACGCAGTATTTT. Its translation reads: CATSSLQTGQDTQYF.